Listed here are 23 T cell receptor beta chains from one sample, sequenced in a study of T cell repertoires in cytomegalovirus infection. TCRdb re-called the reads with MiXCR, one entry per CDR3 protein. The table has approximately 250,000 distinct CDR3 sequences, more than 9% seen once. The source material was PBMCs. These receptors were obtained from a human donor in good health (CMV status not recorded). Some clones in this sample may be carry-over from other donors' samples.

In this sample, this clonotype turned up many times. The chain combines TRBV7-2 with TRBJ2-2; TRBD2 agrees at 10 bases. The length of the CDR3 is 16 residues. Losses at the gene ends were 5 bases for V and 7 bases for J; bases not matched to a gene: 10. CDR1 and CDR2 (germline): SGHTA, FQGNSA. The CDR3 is CASSPASGGAGGELFF. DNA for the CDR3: TGTGCCAGCAGCCCGGCGAGCGGGGGGGCAGGCGGGGAGCTGTTTTTT.

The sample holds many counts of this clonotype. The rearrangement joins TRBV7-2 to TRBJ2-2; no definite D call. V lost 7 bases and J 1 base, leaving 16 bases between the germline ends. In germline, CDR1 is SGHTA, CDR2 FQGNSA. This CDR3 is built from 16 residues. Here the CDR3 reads CASTRLWALNTGELFF. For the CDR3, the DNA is TGTGCCAGCACTCGGCTGTGGGCCCTGAACACCGGGGAGCTGTTTTTT.

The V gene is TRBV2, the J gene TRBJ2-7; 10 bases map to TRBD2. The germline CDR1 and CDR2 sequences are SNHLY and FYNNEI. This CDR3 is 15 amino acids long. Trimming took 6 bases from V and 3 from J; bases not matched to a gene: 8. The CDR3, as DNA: TGTGCCAGCAGGCCTAGACTAGCGGGCTACTACGAGCAGTACTTC. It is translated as CASRPRLAGYYEQYF.

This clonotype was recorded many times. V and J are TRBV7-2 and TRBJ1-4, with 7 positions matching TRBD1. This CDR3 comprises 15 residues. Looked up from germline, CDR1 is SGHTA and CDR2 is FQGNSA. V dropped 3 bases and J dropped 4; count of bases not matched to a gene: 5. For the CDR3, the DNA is TGTGCCAGCAGCTTGGTGACAGGGTATAATGAAAAACTGTTTTTT. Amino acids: CASSLVTGYNEKLFF. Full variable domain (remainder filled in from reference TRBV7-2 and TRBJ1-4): GAGVSQSPSNKVTEKGKDVELRCDPISGHTALYWYRQSLGQGLEFLIYFQGNSAPDKSGLPSDRFSAERTGGSVSTLTIQRTQQEDSAVYLCASSLVTGYNEKLFFGSGTQLSVL.

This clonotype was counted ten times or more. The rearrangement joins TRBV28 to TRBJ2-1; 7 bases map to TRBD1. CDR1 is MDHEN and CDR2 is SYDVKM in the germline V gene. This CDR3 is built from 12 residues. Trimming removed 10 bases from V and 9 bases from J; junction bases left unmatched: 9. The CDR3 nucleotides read TGTGCCATAAGACAGGGAGCGAGTGAGCAGTTCTTC. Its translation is CAIRQGASEQFF. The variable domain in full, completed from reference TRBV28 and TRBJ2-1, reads DVKVTQSSRYLVKRTGEKVFLECVQDMDHENMFWYRQDPGLGLRLIYFSYDVKMKEKGDIPEGYSVSREKKERFSLILESASTNQTSMYLCAIRQGASEQFFGPGTRLTVL.

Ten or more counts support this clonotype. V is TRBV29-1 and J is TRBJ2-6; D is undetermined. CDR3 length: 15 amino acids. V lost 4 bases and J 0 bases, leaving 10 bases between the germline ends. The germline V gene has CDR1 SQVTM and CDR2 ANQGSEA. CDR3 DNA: TGCAGCGTTGTGATGGCAACCTCTGGGGCCAACGTCCTGACTTTC. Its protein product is CSVVMATSGANVLTF.

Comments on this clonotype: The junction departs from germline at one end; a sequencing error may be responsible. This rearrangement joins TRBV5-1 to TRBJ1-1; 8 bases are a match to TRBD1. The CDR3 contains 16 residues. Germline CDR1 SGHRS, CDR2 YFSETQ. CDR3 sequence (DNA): TGCACCAGCAGCCCACGACTAACAGGGGGAAAGACTGAAGCTTTCTTT. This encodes CTSSPRLTGGKTEAFF.

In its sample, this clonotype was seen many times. The DNA for the CDR3 is TGCGCCAGCAAACTGCGGGTAGATACGCAGTATTTT. This sequence encodes CASKLRVDTQYF. V is TRBV5-1 and J is TRBJ2-3; D is possibly TRBD2 (5 bases). The CDR3 is made up of 12 amino acids. V lost 6 bases and J 5 bases, leaving 10 bases between the germline ends. CDR1 and CDR2 from the germline V gene are SGHRS and YFSETQ.

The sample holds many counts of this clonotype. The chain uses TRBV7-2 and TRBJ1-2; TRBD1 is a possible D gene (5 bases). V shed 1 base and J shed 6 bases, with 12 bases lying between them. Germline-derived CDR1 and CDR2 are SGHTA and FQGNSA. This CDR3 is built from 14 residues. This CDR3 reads CASSLGVGENGYTF. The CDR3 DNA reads TGTGCCAGCAGCTTAGGTGTAGGGGAGAATGGCTACACCTTC.

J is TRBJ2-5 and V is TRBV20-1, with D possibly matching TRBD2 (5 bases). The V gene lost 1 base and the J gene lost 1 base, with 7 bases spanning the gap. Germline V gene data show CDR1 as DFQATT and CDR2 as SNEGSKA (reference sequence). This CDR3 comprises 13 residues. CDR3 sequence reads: CSARAGSQETQYF. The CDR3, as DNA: TGCAGTGCTAGAGCGGGGAGCCAAGAGACCCAGTACTTC.

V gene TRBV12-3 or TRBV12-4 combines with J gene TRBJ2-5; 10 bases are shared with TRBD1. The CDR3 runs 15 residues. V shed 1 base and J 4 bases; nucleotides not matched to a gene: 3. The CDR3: CASSLGTGGVETQYF. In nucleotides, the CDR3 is TGTGCCAGCAGTTTAGGGACAGGGGGGGTAGAGACCCAGTACTTC.

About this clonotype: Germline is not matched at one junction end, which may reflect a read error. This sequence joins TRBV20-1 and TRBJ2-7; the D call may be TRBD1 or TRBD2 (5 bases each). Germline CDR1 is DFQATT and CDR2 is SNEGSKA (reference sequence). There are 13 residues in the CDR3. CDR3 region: CSAGDRADYEQYF. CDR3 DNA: TGCAGTGCTGGAGACAGAGCGGACTACGAGCAGTACTTC.

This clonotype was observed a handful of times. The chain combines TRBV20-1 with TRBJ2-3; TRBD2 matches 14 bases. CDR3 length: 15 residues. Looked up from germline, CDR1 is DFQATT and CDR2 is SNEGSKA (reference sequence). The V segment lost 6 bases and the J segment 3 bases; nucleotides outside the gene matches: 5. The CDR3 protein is CSAVTSGGATDTQYF. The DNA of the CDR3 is TGCAGTGCCGTGACTAGCGGGGGGGCGACAGATACGCAGTATTTT.

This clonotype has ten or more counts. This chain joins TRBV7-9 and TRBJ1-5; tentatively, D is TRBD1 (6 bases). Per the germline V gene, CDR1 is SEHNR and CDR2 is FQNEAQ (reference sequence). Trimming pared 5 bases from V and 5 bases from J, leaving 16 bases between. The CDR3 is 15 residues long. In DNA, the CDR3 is TGTGCCAGCAGCAAGGGGGGGAGCGGCTATCAGCCCCAGCATTTT. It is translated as CASSKGGSGYQPQHF.

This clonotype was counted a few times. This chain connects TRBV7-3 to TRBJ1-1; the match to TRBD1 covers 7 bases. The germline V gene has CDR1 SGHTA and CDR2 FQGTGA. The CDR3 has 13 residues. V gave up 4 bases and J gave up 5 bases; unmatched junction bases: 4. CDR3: CASSSLRGTEAFF. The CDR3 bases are TGTGCCAGCAGCTCTCTCAGGGGGACTGAAGCTTTCTTT. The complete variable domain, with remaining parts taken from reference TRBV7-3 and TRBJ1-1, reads GAGVSQTPSNKVTEKGKYVELRCDPISGHTALYWYRQSLGQGPEFLIYFQGTGAADDSGLPNDRFFAVRPEGSVSTLKIQRTERGDSAVYLCASSSLRGTEAFFGQGTRLTVV.

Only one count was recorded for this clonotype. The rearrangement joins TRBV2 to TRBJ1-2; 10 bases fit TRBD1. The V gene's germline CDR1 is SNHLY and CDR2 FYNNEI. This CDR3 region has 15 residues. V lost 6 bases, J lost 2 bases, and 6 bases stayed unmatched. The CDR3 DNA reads TGTGCCAGCAGCCAATGGGGACAGGGGAACTATGGCTACACCTTC. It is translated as CASSQWGQGNYGYTF.

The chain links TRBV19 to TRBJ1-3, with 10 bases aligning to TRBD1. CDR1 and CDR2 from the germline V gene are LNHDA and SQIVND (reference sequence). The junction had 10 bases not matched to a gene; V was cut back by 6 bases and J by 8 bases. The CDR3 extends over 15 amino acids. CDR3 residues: CASSVDRGLIYTIYF. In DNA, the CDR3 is TGTGCCAGTAGCGTCGACAGGGGGCTGATCTACACCATATATTTT.

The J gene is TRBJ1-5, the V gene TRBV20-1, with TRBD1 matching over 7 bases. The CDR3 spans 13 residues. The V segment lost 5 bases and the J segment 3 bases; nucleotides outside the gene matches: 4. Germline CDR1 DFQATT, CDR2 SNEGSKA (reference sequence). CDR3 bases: TGCAGTGCTTCAACAGGGGACAATCAGCCCCAGCATTTT. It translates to CSASTGDNQPQHF.

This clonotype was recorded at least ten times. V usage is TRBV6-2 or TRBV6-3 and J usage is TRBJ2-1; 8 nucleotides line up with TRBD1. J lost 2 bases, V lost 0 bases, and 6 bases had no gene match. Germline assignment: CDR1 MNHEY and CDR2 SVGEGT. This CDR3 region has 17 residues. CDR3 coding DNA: TGTGCCAGCAGTTACTCGTCCGGGACAGGAGCCTACAATGAGCAGTTCTTC. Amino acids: CASSYSSGTGAYNEQFF.

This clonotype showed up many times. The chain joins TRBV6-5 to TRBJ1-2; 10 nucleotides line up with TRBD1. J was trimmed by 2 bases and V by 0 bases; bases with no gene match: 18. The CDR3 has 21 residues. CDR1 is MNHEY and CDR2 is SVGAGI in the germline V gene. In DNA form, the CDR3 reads TGTGCCAGCAGTTACTCGATTCGGTTACCGGGACAGGGGTCGGTGAACTATGGCTACACCTTC. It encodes CASSYSIRLPGQGSVNYGYTF.

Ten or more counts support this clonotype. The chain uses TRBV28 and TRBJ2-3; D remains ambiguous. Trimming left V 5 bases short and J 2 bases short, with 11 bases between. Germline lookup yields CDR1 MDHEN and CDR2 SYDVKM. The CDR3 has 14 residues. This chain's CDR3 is CASSGPRPTDTQYF. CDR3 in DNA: TGTGCCAGCAGTGGGCCTCGGCCCACAGATACGCAGTATTTT.

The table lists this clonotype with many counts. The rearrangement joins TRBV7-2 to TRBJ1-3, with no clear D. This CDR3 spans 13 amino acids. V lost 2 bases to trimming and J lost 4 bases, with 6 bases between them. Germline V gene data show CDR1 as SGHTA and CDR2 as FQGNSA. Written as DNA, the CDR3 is TGTGCCAGCAGCTTAAGTCAGGGAAACACCATATATTTT. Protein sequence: CASSLSQGNTIYF.

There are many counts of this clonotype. This CDR3 is CASSLGVGYDYGYTF. CDR3 bases: TGTGCCAGCTCCCTAGGGGTCGGGTACGACTATGGCTACACCTTC. The chain uses TRBV7-9 and TRBJ1-2, with D tentatively TRBD1 (5 bases). Germline V gene data show CDR1 as SEHNR and CDR2 as FQNEAQ (reference sequence). This CDR3 has 15 residues. Trimming removed 8 bases from V and 3 bases from J, with 19 bases in between. Combining the CDR3 with reference TRBV7-9 and TRBJ1-2 gives the whole variable domain DTGVSQNPRHKITKRGQNVTFRCDPISEHNRLYWYRQTLGQGPEFLTYFQNEAQLEKSRLLSDRFSAERPKGSFSTLEIQRTEQGDSAMYLCASSLGVGYDYGYTFGSGTRLTVV.